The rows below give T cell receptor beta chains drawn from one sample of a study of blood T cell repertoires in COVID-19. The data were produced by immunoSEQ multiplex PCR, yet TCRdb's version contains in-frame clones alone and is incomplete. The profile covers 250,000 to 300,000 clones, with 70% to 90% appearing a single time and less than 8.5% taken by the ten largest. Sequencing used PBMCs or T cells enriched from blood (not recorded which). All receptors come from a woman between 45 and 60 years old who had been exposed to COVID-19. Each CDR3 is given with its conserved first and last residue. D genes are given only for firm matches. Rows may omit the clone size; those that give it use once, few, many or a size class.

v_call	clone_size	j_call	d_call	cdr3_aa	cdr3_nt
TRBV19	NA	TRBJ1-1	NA	CASNQGWERTEAFF	TGTGCCAGTAACCAGGGGTGGGAGCGGACTGAAGCTTTCTTT
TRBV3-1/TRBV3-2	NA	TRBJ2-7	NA	CASSQGTSYEQYF	TGTGCCAGCAGCCAGGGCACCTCCTACGAGCAGTACTTC
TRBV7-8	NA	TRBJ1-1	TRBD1	CASSLGTGPTEAFF	TGTGCCAGCAGCTTAGGGACAGGGCCAACTGAAGCTTTCTTT
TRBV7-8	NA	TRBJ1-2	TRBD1	CASSSSRGLLMYGYTF	TGTGCCAGCAGCTCCTCTAGGGGGCTTCTGATGTATGGCTACACCTTC
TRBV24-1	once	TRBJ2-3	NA	CATGDSFSTDTQYF	TGTGCCACCGGAGATAGCTTTTCCACAGATACGCAGTATTTT
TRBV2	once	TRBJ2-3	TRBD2	CASSFFSGGRGDTQYF	TGTGCCAGCAGTTTTTTTAGCGGGGGGAGGGGAGATACGCAGTATTTT
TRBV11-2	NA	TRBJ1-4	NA	CASSSSSQEKLFF	TGTGCCAGCAGCTCCTCCTCGCAGGAAAAACTGTTTTTT
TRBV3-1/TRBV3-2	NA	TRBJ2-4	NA	CASSLQGKAKNIQYF	TGTGCCAGCAGCCTACAGGGTAAAGCCAAAAACATTCAGTACTTC
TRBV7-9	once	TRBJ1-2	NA	CASSLTQGKGYTF	TGTGCCAGCAGCTTAACTCAGGGGAAGGGCTACACCTTC
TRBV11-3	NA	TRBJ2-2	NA	CASSPLRGGELFF	TGTGCCAGCAGCCCCCTTCGGGGGGGGGAGCTGTTTTTT
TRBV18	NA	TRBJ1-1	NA	CASSLGTKNTEAFF	TGTGCCAGCTCCCTAGGGACTAAGAACACTGAAGCTTTCTTT
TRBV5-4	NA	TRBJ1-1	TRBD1	CASSLERGPGNTEAFF	TGTGCCAGCAGCTTGGAGAGGGGGCCGGGGAACACTGAAGCTTTCTTT
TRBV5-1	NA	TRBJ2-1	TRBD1	CASRGTGTPFTSYNEQFF	TGCGCCAGCAGGGGGACAGGGACACCATTCACGTCCTACAATGAGCAGTTCTTC
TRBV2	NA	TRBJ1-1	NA	CASSPRSPLTEAFF	TGTGCCAGCAGTCCCCGGTCCCCACTGACTGAAGCTTTCTTT